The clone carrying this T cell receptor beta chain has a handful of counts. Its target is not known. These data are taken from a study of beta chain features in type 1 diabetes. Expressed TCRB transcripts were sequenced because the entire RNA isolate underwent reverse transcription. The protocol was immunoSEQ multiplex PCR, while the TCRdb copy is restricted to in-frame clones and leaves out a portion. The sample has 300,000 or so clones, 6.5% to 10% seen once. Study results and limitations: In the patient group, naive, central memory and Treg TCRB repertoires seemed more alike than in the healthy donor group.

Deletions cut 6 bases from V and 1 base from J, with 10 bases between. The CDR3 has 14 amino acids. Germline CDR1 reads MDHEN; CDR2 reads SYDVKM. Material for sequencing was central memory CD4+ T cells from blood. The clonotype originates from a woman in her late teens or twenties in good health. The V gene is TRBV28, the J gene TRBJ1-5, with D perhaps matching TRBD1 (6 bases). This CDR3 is CASSYTGSNQPQHF. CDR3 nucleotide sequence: TGTGCCAGCAGCTATACAGGGAGCAATCAGCCCCAGCATTTT.